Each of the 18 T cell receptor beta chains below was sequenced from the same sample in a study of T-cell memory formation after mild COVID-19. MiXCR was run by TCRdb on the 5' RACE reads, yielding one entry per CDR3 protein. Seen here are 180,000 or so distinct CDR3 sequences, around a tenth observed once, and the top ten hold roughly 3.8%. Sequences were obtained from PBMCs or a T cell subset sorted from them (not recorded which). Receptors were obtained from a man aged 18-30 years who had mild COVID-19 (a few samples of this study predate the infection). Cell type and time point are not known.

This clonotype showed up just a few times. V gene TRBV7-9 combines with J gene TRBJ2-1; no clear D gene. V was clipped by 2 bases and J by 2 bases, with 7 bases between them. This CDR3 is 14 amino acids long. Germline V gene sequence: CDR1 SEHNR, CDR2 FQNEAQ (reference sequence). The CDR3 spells CASSLQQPYNEQFF. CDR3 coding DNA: TGTGCCAGCAGCTTACAGCAGCCCTACAATGAGCAGTTCTTC.

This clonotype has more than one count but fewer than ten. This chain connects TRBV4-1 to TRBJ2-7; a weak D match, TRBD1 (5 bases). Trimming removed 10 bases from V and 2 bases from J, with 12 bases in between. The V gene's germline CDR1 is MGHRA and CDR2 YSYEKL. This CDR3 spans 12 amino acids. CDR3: CAIQDTTYEQYV. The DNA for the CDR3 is TGCGCCATCCAGGACACGACCTACGAGCAGTACGTC.

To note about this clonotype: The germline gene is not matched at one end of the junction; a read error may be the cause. CDR3 sequence reads: CASSEGTSLLGEQYF. In nucleotides, the CDR3 is TGTGCCAGCAGCGAAGGGACTAGCCTTCTGGGGGAGCAGTACTTC. The chain links TRBV2 to TRBJ2-7; 9 bases map to TRBD2. Germline V CDR1 and CDR2: SNHLY, FYNNEI. The CDR3 has 15 residues.

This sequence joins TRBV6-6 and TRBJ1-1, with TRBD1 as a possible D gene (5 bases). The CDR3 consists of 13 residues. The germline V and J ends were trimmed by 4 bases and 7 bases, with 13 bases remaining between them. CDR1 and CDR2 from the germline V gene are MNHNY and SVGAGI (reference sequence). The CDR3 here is CASSSRDELEAFF. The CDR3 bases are TGTGCCAGCAGTTCCCGGGACGAGCTTGAAGCTTTCTTT.

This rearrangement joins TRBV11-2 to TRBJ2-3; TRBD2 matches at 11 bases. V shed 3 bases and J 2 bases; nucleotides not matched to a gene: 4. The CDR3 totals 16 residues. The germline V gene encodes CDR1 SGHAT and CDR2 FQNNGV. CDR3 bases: TGTGCCAGCAGCTTTTTAGCGGGGGGGTACACAGATACGCAGTATTTT. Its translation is CASSFLAGGYTDTQYF.

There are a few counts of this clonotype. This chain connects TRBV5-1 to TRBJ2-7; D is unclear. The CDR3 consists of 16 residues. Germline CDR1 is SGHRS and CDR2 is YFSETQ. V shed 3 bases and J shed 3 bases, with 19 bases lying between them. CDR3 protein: CASSSTRPSVLYEQYF. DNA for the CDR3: TGCGCCAGCAGCTCCACCCGCCCTAGTGTTCTCTACGAGCAGTACTTC.

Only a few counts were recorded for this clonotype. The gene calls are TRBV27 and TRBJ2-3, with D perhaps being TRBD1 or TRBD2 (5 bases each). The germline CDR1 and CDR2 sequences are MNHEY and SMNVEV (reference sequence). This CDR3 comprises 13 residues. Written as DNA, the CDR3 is TGTGCTAGCGCGGCAGGGTGGACAGATACGCAGTATTTT. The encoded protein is CASAAGWTDTQYF.

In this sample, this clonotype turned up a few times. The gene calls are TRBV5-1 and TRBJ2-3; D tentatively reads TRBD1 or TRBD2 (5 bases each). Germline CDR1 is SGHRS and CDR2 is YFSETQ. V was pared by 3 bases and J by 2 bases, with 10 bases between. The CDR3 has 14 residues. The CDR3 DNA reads TGCGCCAGCAGCTGGGGGACCCACACAGATACGCAGTATTTT. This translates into CASSWGTHTDTQYF.

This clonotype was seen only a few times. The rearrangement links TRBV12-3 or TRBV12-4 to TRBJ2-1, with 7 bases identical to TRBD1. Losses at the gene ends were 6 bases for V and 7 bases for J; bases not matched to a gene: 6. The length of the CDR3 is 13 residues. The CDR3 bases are TGTGCCAGCAGGAGGGGGCGATTTAATGAGCAGTTCTTC. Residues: CASRRGRFNEQFF.

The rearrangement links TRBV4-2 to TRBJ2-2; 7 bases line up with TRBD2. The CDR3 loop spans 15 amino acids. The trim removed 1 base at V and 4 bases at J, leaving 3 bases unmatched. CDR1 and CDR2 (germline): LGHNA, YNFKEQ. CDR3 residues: CASSQGGSGTGELFF. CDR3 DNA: TGTGCCAGCAGCCAAGGCGGGAGCGGCACCGGGGAGCTGTTTTTT.

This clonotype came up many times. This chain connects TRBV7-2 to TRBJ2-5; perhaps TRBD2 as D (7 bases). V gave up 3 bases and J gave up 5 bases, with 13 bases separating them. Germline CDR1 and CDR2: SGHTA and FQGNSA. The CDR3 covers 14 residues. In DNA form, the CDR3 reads TGTGCCAGCAGCTTGAGGGGGGGCCGGGAGACCCAGTACTTC. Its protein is CASSLRGGRETQYF.

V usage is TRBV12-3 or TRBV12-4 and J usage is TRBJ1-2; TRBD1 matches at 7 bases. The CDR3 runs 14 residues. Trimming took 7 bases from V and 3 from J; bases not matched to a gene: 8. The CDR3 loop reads CASTPQGSDYGYTF. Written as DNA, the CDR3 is TGTGCCAGCACCCCACAGGGGTCGGACTATGGCTACACCTTC.

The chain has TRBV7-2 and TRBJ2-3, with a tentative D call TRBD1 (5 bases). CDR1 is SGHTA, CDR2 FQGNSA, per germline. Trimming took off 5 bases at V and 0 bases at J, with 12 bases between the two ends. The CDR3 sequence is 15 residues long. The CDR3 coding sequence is TGTGCCAGCAGCCGCGTAGGGGATAGCACAGATACGCAGTATTTT. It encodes CASSRVGDSTDTQYF.

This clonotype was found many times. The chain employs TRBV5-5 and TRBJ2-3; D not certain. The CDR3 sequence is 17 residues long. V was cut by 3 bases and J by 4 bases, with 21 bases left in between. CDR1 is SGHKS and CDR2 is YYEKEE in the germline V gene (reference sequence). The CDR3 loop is CASSSGWQPASPDTQYF. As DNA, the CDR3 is TGTGCCAGCAGCTCAGGATGGCAGCCGGCTAGTCCAGATACGCAGTATTTT.

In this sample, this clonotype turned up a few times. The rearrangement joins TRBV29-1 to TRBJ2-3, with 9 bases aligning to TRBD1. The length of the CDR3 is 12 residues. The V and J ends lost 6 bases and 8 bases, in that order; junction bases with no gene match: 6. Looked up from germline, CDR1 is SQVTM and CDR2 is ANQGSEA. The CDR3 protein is CSVGTGFRTQYF. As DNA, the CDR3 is TGCAGCGTGGGGACAGGGTTTCGTACGCAGTATTTT.

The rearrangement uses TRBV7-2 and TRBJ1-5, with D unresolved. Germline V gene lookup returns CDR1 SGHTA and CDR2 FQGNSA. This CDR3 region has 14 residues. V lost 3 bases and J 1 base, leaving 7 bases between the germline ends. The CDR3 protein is CASSFSSSNQPQHF. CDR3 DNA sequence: TGTGCCAGCAGCTTCTCTAGCAGCAATCAGCCCCAGCATTTT. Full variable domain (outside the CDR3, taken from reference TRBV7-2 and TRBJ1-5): GAGVSQSPSNKVTEKGKDVELRCDPISGHTALYWYRQSLGQGLEFLIYFQGNSAPDKSGLPSDRFSAERTGGSVSTLTIQRTQQEDSAVYLCASSFSSSNQPQHFGDGTRLSIL.

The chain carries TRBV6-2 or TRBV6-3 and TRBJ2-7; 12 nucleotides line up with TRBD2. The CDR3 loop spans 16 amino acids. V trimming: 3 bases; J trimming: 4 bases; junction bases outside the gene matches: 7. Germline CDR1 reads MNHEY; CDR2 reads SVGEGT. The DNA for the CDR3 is TGTGCCAGCAGTTATGCCGGGACTAGCGGGCGGTACGAGCAGTACGTC. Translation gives CASSYAGTSGRYEQYV.

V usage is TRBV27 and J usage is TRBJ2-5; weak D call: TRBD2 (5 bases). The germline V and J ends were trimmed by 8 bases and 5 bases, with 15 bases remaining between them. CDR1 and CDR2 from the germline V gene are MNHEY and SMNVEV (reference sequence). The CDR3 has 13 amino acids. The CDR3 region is CASGTGRRETQYF. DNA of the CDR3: TGTGCCAGCGGAACGGGAAGGCGGGAGACCCAGTACTTC.